What follows is one T cell receptor (beta chain) and its context. Assay used: immunoSEQ multiplex PCR; TCRdb lists only in-frame clones, some missing. The repertoire holds just under 20,000 clones, with 74% as singletons. The data belong to a study of OX40 agonist ivuxolimab in advanced cancers. CDR3 length: 15 residues. CDR1 SGHTA and CDR2 FQGNSA come from the germline V gene. Trimming at V came to 3 bases and at J to 7 bases, leaving 6 bases not matched to a gene. This rearrangement joins TRBV7-2 to TRBJ2-1, with 10 bases matching TRBD1. Sequences were derived from CD4+ or CD8+ T cells sorted from blood, sampled in a trial of the OX40 agonist ivuxolimab. The sequence was collected from an adult with an advanced solid tumor such as melanoma, head and neck, liver or kidney cancer. CDR3 DNA: TGTGCCAGCAGCTTGCTGACAGGGGGCAGAAATGAGCAGTTCTTC. This translates into CASSLLTGGRNEQFF.